This TCR beta chain is drawn from a study of early T cells in non-severe SARS-CoV-2 infection. As for the study in general: It was bulk RNA from unsorted whole blood that was sequenced, and the chains were unpaired.

This clonotype was observed many times. This CDR3 is 16 amino acids long. The germline V gene has CDR1 LNHDA and CDR2 SQIVND (reference sequence). V was pared by 1 base and J by 1 base, with 11 bases between. TCRdb analysed the 5' RACE reads with MiXCR anew, one entry per CDR3 protein. The sample contains 37,000 or so distinct CDR3 sequences, approximately 6.3% of which appear only once. Sequencing input: whole blood. This clonotype originated in an adult who was a healthcare worker with PCR-confirmed SARS-CoV-2 infection or an uninfected control (not recorded which). The chain recombines TRBV19 with TRBJ1-5, with TRBD1 as a possible D gene (5 bases). In nucleotides, the CDR3 is TGTGCCAGTAGTATAGCGATTGGGGACAGCAATCAGCCCCAGCATTTT. Amino acid sequence: CASSIAIGDSNQPQHF.